A selection of T cell receptor beta chains follows, all from one sample in a study of response to subunit inactivated influenza vaccine. TCRdb ran MiXCR on the RT-PCR reads and lists one entry per CDR3 protein. The sample includes 610,000 or so distinct CDR3 sequences, about 14% seen only once; the top ten take 11%. The sample consisted of PBMCs from blood, taken approximately 12 days after vaccination. Every receptor here comes from a man between 50 and 59 years old who received an inactivated influenza vaccine. CDR3s include the opening cysteine and the closing phenylalanine or tryptophan. The order of the fields is V gene, clone size, D gene, J gene, CDR3 DNA, CDR3 protein. D genes are given only for firm matches. The size entry is marked missing in some rows and otherwise reads once, few, many or a size class.

v_call: TRBV2
clone_size: .
d_call: TRBD1
j_call: TRBJ1-2
cdr3_nt: TGTGCCAGCAGTGAAGCGCTTCTGAACAGGGGCTATGGCTACACCTTC
cdr3_aa: CASSEALLNRGYGYTF

v_call: TRBV28
clone_size: many
d_call: .
j_call: TRBJ2-1
cdr3_nt: TGTGCCAGCAGCCCTGGGGGGTCACGGAATGAGCAGTTCTTC
cdr3_aa: CASSPGGSRNEQFF

v_call: TRBV28
clone_size: .
d_call: .
j_call: TRBJ1-2
cdr3_nt: TGTGCCAGCAGTTCACCAACGCCCTATGGCTACACCTTC
cdr3_aa: CASSSPTPYGYTF

v_call: TRBV20-1
clone_size: many
d_call: .
j_call: TRBJ1-2
cdr3_nt: TGCAGTGCGCGGGACGGCCACCGTCATGGCTACACCTTC
cdr3_aa: CSARDGHRHGYTF

v_call: TRBV7-8
clone_size: many
d_call: .
j_call: TRBJ2-3
cdr3_nt: TGTGCCAGCAGCTTAGGGCCCCGTGGTTTTTCAGATACGCAGTATTTT
cdr3_aa: CASSLGPRGFSDTQYF

v_call: TRBV19
clone_size: many
d_call: .
j_call: TRBJ1-5
cdr3_nt: TGTGCCAGTAGTTCCGGGATCCGGGGCAATCAGCCCCAGCATTTT
cdr3_aa: CASSSGIRGNQPQHF

v_call: TRBV11-2
clone_size: .
d_call: .
j_call: TRBJ2-2
cdr3_nt: TGTGCCAGCAGCCCCATACGGACGAACACCGGGGAGCTGTTTTTT
cdr3_aa: CASSPIRTNTGELFF

v_call: TRBV28
clone_size: few
d_call: .
j_call: TRBJ1-5
cdr3_nt: TGTGCCAGCAGCCCTTATTGGGGTGAGGGCGGGATCGGCAATCAGCCCCAGCATTTT
cdr3_aa: CASSPYWGEGGIGNQPQHF

v_call: TRBV5-1
clone_size: .
d_call: .
j_call: TRBJ1-5
cdr3_nt: TGCGCCAGCAGCTTGGTTTTCCTGAATAGCAATCAGCCCCAGCATTTT
cdr3_aa: CASSLVFLNSNQPQHF

v_call: TRBV11-2
clone_size: .
d_call: TRBD1
j_call: TRBJ1-1
cdr3_nt: TGTGCCAGCAGCTACAACAGGGGGAACACTGAAGCTTTCTTT
cdr3_aa: CASSYNRGNTEAFF

v_call: TRBV4-2
clone_size: few
d_call: TRBD1
j_call: TRBJ2-7
cdr3_nt: TGTGCCAGCAGCAAAATATCCGGGACAGGGGGAGGCGAGCAGTACTTC
cdr3_aa: CASSKISGTGGGEQYF

v_call: TRBV29-1
clone_size: .
d_call: .
j_call: TRBJ1-5
cdr3_nt: TGCAACGCCTCGACAGGCAAAGGCGGCAATCAGCCCCAGCATTTT
cdr3_aa: CNASTGKGGNQPQHF

v_call: TRBV6-1
clone_size: many
d_call: .
j_call: TRBJ1-2
cdr3_nt: TGTGCCAGCAGACCCGGCCAAGCCCTTGGCTACACCTTC
cdr3_aa: CASRPGQALGYTF